Each of the 24 T cell receptor beta chains below was sequenced from the same sample in a study of T cells in Graves' hyperthyroidism and ophthalmopathy. TCR beta CDR3 region amplification was performed from RNA transcripts. During a first-round RT-PCR of the TCR CDR3, the HTBI primer set was used. One entry per CDR3 protein results from TCRdb running MiXCR on the multiplex PCR reads. The data contain hundreds of thousands of distinct CDR3 sequences, just under 15% of them singletons. The sample was blood. The receptors were sampled from a woman in her 30s with Graves' hyperthyroidism.

The gene calls are TRBV7-9 and TRBJ1-1; D call uncertain. From germline, CDR1 is SEHNR and CDR2 FQNEAQ (reference sequence). Trimming removed 3 bases at V and 8 bases at J, with 7 bases between. The CDR3 spans 11 residues. CDR3 region: CASSFGREAFF. The CDR3 nucleotides are TGTGCCAGCAGCTTTGGCCGGGAAGCTTTCTTT.

The table lists this clonotype with many counts. An end of the junction differs from the germline gene, which may be a read error. The rearrangement joins TRBV12-3 or TRBV12-4 to TRBJ2-1, with 10 bases matching TRBD2. The CDR3 sequence is 14 residues long. Here the CDR3 reads CASSLAGVGNEQFF. CDR3 coding DNA: TGTGCCAGCAGTCTAGCGGGAGTCGGCAATGAGCAGTTCTTC.

This clonotype was detected ten times or more. The CDR3 sequence is CAISATSRGNEQYF. DNA for the CDR3: TGTGCCATCAGCGCAACTAGCAGGGGCAACGAGCAGTACTTC. V and J are TRBV10-3 and TRBJ2-7; D could derive from TRBD1 or TRBD2 (6 bases each). Germline lookup yields CDR1 ENHRY and CDR2 SYGVKD. Trimming took off 6 bases at V and 5 bases at J, with 17 bases between the two ends. The CDR3 runs 14 residues.

The genes are TRBV28 and TRBJ2-7; possibly TRBD1 for D (6 bases). The V end lost 4 bases, the J end lost 2 bases, and 15 bases lay between the germline ends. Looked up from germline, CDR1 is MDHEN and CDR2 is SYDVKM. CDR3 length: 15 residues. CDR3 amino acids: CASSSPGATPYEQYF. In DNA form, the CDR3 reads TGTGCCAGCAGTTCCCCAGGGGCGACCCCCTACGAGCAGTACTTC.

V is TRBV19 and J is TRBJ2-2; 8 nucleotides align to TRBD1. Germline values: CDR1 LNHDA, CDR2 SQIVND (reference sequence). With 4 bases clipped from V and 2 bases from J, the junction kept 3 bases outside the gene matches. CDR3 length: 15 amino acids. The CDR3 DNA reads as TGTGCCAGTAGTAAGGGACAGGTCAACACCGGGGAGCTGTTTTTT. Translated, it gives CASSKGQVNTGELFF.

This clonotype was picked up many times. The chain uses TRBV4-1 and TRBJ2-3; D remains unclear. V was trimmed by 1 base and J by 8 bases, leaving 13 bases between them. The V gene's germline CDR1 is MGHRA and CDR2 YSYEKL. CDR3 size: 14 residues. Written as DNA, the CDR3 is TGCGCCAGCAGCCAAGGTCCTCTTGGTGTTACGCAGTATTTT. Its translation is CASSQGPLGVTQYF.

This clonotype appeared many times. J is TRBJ2-1 and V is TRBV11-2; TRBD1 might be the D (6 bases). Germline CDR1 SGHAT, CDR2 FQNNGV. The CDR3 is 15 amino acids. Deletions cut 5 bases from V and 9 bases from J, with 20 bases between. CDR3 residues: CASSPTTGFRGEQFF. Here the CDR3 DNA reads TGTGCCAGCAGCCCAACGACAGGTTTCAGGGGTGAGCAGTTCTTC.

The V gene is TRBV20-1, the J gene TRBJ2-7; a weak D match, TRBD1 (6 bases). This CDR3 has 14 residues. The germline V gene encodes CDR1 DFQATT and CDR2 SNEGSKA (reference sequence). V gave up 2 bases and J gave up 3 bases, with 14 bases separating them. The CDR3 DNA is TGCAGTGCTAGAAAATGGGACACAAGCTACGAGCAGTACTTC. Translation: CSARKWDTSYEQYF.

Many counts were recorded for this clonotype. The rearrangement links TRBV6-1 to TRBJ1-5; D is ambiguous. V shed 4 bases and J shed 0 bases, with 7 bases lying between them. Germline lookup yields CDR1 MNHNS and CDR2 SASEGT. This CDR3 comprises 14 residues. The CDR3: CASSAGISNQPQHF. The DNA for the CDR3 is TGTGCCAGCAGTGCCGGTATTAGCAATCAGCCCCAGCATTTT.

This chain links TRBV9 with TRBJ2-3; 10 nucleotides agree with TRBD2. The ends lost 2 bases at V and 2 bases at J; junction bases unmatched: 8. Germline V gene data show CDR1 as SGDLS and CDR2 as YYNGEE. The CDR3 runs to 17 residues. The CDR3 spells CASSVGTSEQITDTQYF. The CDR3 nucleotides are TGTGCCAGCAGCGTTGGGACTAGCGAACAAATCACAGATACGCAGTATTTT. The full variable domain, completed using reference TRBV9 and TRBJ2-3, is DSGVTQTPKHLITATGQRVTLRCSPRSGDLSVYWYQQSLDQGLQFLIQYYNGEERAKGNILERFSAQQFPDLHSELNLSSLELGDSALYFCASSVGTSEQITDTQYFGPGTRLTVL.

V gene TRBV5-1 combines with J gene TRBJ2-7; tentative D call: TRBD1 (6 bases). From germline, CDR1 is SGHRS and CDR2 YFSETQ. The CDR3 totals 16 residues. The V gene lost 3 bases and the J gene lost 4 bases, with 20 bases spanning the gap. The CDR3 here is CASSWLAAGELYEQYF. The CDR3 DNA is TGCGCCAGCAGCTGGCTGGCGGCAGGGGAATTATACGAGCAGTACTTC. The whole variable domain, filled in from reference TRBV5-1 and TRBJ2-7, reads KAGVTQTPRYLIKTRGQQVTLSCSPISGHRSVSWYQQTPGQGLQFLFEYFSETQRNKGNFPGRFSGRQFSNSRSEMNVSTLELGDSALYLCASSWLAAGELYEQYFGPGTRLTVT.

In its sample, this clonotype was seen a few times. The chain recombines TRBV5-8 with TRBJ2-5, with 7 bases fitting TRBD1. Per germline, CDR1 SGHTS and CDR2 YDEGEE. The CDR3 consists of 15 residues. Losses at the gene ends were 2 bases for V and 7 bases for J; bases not matched to a gene: 11. CDR3 sequence: CASSFSGTATRTQYF. The CDR3 DNA is TGTGCCAGCAGCTTTTCCGGGACAGCGACGCGGACCCAGTACTTC.

This clonotype has at least ten counts. This chain joins TRBV7-9 and TRBJ2-7; 9 nucleotides line up with TRBD1. Germline CDR1 is SEHNR and CDR2 is FQNEAQ (reference sequence). V trimming: 1 base; J trimming: 3 bases; junction bases outside the gene matches: 4. The CDR3 contains 15 residues. Written as DNA, the CDR3 is TGTGCCAGCAGCTTAGGCTGGGACAGGGACTACGAGCAGTACTTC. Residues: CASSLGWDRDYEQYF.

This clonotype was picked up many times. The chain has TRBV6-1 and TRBJ2-3; TRBD1 might be the D (6 bases). Between the trimmed V and J ends, which lost 10 bases and 3 bases, there was a span of 17 bases. Germline V CDR1 and CDR2: MNHNS, SASEGT. The CDR3 spans 14 residues. CDR3 nucleotides: TGTGCCACCATCTACAGGGCTCGAACAGATACGCAGTATTTT. It encodes CATIYRARTDTQYF.

This clonotype was recorded at least ten times. The chain recombines TRBV11-3 with TRBJ2-1; no definite D call. Germline values: CDR1 SGHNT, CDR2 YENEEA. Trimming left V 4 bases short and J 15 bases short, with 13 bases between. The CDR3 runs to 11 residues. The CDR3 spells CASSSLGVGFF. The CDR3 DNA is TGTGCCAGCAGCTCCCTTGGGGTGGGGTTCTTC. The variable domain in full, with the rest retrieved from reference TRBV11-3 and TRBJ2-1, is EAGVVQSPRYKIIEKKQPVAFWCNPISGHNTLYWYLQNLGQGPELLIRYENEEAVDDSQLPKDRFSAERLKGVDSTLKIQPAELGDSAVYLCASSSLGVGFFGPGTRLTVL.

The genes are TRBV28 and TRBJ2-7, with TRBD2 matching 8 bases. CDR1 and CDR2 from the germline V gene are MDHEN and SYDVKM. V was clipped by 5 bases and J by 6 bases; unmatched bases: 6. The CDR3 spans 13 residues. CDR3 nucleotides: TGTGCCAGCAGTCAGGGACTAGTGGGCGAGCAGTACTTC. This codes for CASSQGLVGEQYF.

This clonotype was seen ten or more times. The rearrangement joins TRBV28 to TRBJ1-1, with TRBD1 identical over 7 bases. Germline V lookup: CDR1 MDHEN, CDR2 SYDVKM. V was pared by 1 base and J by 4 bases, with 6 bases of the junction left unmatched. CDR3 length equals 15 residues. The CDR3: CASSLLQGVGTEAFF. CDR3 DNA: TGTGCCAGCAGTTTATTGCAGGGGGTGGGCACTGAAGCTTTCTTT. The complete variable domain, with remaining parts taken from reference TRBV28 and TRBJ1-1, reads DVKVTQSSRYLVKRTGEKVFLECVQDMDHENMFWYRQDPGLGLRLIYFSYDVKMKEKGDIPEGYSVSREKKERFSLILESASTNQTSMYLCASSLLQGVGTEAFFGQGTRLTVV.

This clonotype was seen a handful of times. V is TRBV20-1 and J is TRBJ2-7; D might be TRBD1 (6 bases). The CDR3 is 14 residues long. Trimming removed 5 bases from V and 2 bases from J, with 16 bases in between. Germline CDR1 reads DFQATT; CDR2 reads SNEGSKA (reference sequence). In DNA form, the CDR3 reads TGCAGTGCTGCACAGGGCTCCGGGGCCTACGAGCAGTACTTC. This translates into CSAAQGSGAYEQYF.

This clonotype was recorded at least ten times. The chain combines TRBV6-1 with TRBJ2-1; TRBD2 matches 7 bases. This CDR3 comprises 17 residues. Unmatched junction bases numbered 20, after V lost 7 bases and J lost 8 bases. Germline V gene sequence: CDR1 MNHNS, CDR2 SASEGT. The CDR3 bases are TGTGCCAGCAATCACGCCAATCTAGCGGTGGTTGTCGATGAGCAGTTCTTC. Its translation: CASNHANLAVVVDEQFF.

This clonotype was seen repeatedly, ten times or more. The chain recombines TRBV20-1 with TRBJ2-1, with D perhaps TRBD2 (6 bases). Germline-derived CDR1 and CDR2 are DFQATT and SNEGSKA (reference sequence). The V end was cut by 5 bases, the J end by 0 bases, with 8 bases between. CDR3 length: 13 amino acids. The CDR3 region has the DNA TGCAGTGCTGTAGCGGCCTCCTACAATGAGCAGTTCTTC. It is translated as CSAVAASYNEQFF.

Regarding this clonotype: Being one base from a much bigger clone, this may be a read error. The CDR3 protein is CASSPTGLASCEQYF. DNA for the CDR3: TGTGCCAGCAGCCCGACAGGGCTAGCCTCCTGCGAGCAGTACTTC. V is TRBV28 and J is TRBJ2-7; 7 bases map to TRBD1. The CDR3 contains 15 residues. Germline values: CDR1 MDHEN, CDR2 SYDVKM.

The sample holds many counts of this clonotype. V and J are TRBV28 and TRBJ1-1, with a possible D match to TRBD1 (5 bases). This CDR3 is 18 amino acids long. Germline V gene data show CDR1 as MDHEN and CDR2 as SYDVKM. V was pared by 2 bases and J by 3 bases, with 22 bases between. As DNA, the CDR3 is TGTGCCAGCAGTTTAAGCGGGAAGAGGATAAGCAGGGACACTGAAGCTTTCTTT. Residues: CASSLSGKRISRDTEAFF.

V usage is TRBV27 and J usage is TRBJ2-7, with 13 bases matching TRBD2. Unmatched junction bases numbered 7, after V lost 8 bases and J lost 0 bases. This CDR3 contains 16 residues. CDR1 is MNHEY and CDR2 is SMNVEV in the germline V gene (reference sequence). The CDR3 loop reads CASGGLAGSSSYEQYF. The CDR3 DNA is TGTGCCAGCGGGGGACTAGCGGGATCGAGCTCCTACGAGCAGTACTTC.

The chain carries TRBV7-9 and TRBJ2-1; possibly TRBD2 for D (6 bases). From germline, CDR1 is SEHNR and CDR2 FQNEAQ (reference sequence). V dropped 1 base and J dropped 2 bases, with 9 bases sitting between them. This CDR3 region has 15 residues. DNA for the CDR3: TGTGCCAGCAGCTTAGATGCGGGGCCCTACAATGAGCAGTTCTTC. This sequence encodes CASSLDAGPYNEQFF.